The 7 T cell receptor beta chains reported below all come from one sample, sequenced in a study of shared clonotypes between healthy human individuals. Some clones are missing from TCRdb's copy, which holds only in-frame ones; the method was immunoSEQ multiplex PCR. This sample has over 2 million clones; approximately 90% occur once, and the top ten carry 0.3% to 0.4%. The sequencing sample was made of naive CD4+ T cells from PBMCs. Subset specified: CD45RA+ positively selected. These receptors came from a man aged 18 to 29 in good health. Some clones in this sample may be carry-over from other donors' samples.

V is TRBV10-3 and J is TRBJ2-7; 7 bases line up with TRBD2. CDR3 size: 16 residues. V shed 4 bases and J 3 bases; nucleotides not matched to a gene: 12. CDR1 and CDR2 from the germline V gene are ENHRY and SYGVKD. In DNA form, the CDR3 reads TGTGCCATCAGTGTGGACGTGGCGGCTAGCGGCTACGAGCAGTACTTC. This translates into CAISVDVAASGYEQYF.

This rearrangement joins TRBV5-1 to TRBJ2-7; 7 bases map to TRBD2. V lost 0 bases and J lost 4; bases outside the gene matches: 7. CDR3 size: 15 residues. The germline CDR1 and CDR2 sequences are SGHRS and YFSETQ. CDR3 amino acids: CASSLGPAGWYEQYF. CDR3 bases: TGCGCCAGCAGCTTGGGGCCAGCGGGGTGGTACGAGCAGTACTTC.

The gene calls are TRBV20-1 and TRBJ2-7; D call uncertain. This CDR3 has 11 amino acids. The V end was cut by 6 bases, the J end by 7 bases, with 13 bases between. Germline V CDR1 and CDR2: DFQATT, SNEGSKA (reference sequence). CDR3 region: CSASRRLEQYF. DNA for the CDR3: TGCAGTGCCTCTAGGCGGCTTGAGCAGTACTTC.

The chain has TRBV7-3 and TRBJ2-1, with 10 bases identical to TRBD2. Germline V gives CDR1 SGHTA, CDR2 FQGTGA. V shed 6 bases and J 4 bases; nucleotides not matched to a gene: 6. The CDR3 contains 15 residues. The CDR3 DNA reads TGTGCCAGCAGGTCGCTAGCGGGAGTTTACAATGAGCAGTTCTTC. This gives the protein CASRSLAGVYNEQFF.

The chain has TRBV6-1 and TRBJ1-5, with D possibly matching TRBD1 (5 bases). Per germline, CDR1 MNHNS and CDR2 SASEGT. The CDR3 is made up of 16 amino acids. Trimming took off 1 base at V and 3 bases at J, with 13 bases between the two ends. CDR3 DNA: TGTGCCAGCAGTGAAGACGGGGGACTCTACAATCAGCCCCAGCATTTT. It encodes CASSEDGGLYNQPQHF.

The chain has TRBV5-4 and TRBJ2-5, with 7 bases lining up with TRBD2. After removal of 4 bases from V and 1 base from J, the junction contained 7 bases not matched to a gene. Germline CDR1 is SGHNT and CDR2 is YYREEE (reference sequence). The CDR3 loop spans 15 amino acids. The CDR3 nucleotides read TGTGCCAGCAGCCCCGGGGGGACCCCCCAAGAGACCCAGTACTTC. Its translation is CASSPGGTPQETQYF. The full variable domain, completed using reference TRBV5-4 and TRBJ2-5, is ETGVTQSPTHLIKTRGQQVTLRCSSQSGHNTVSWYQQALGQGPQFIFQYYREEENGRGNFPPRFSGLQFPNYSSELNVNALELDDSALYLCASSPGGTPQETQYFGPGTRLLVL.

For this clone: In the same sample, other DNA sequences code for this CDR3. DNA of the CDR3: TGTGCCAGCAGCCCCGGGGGCAGCTACGAGCAGTACTTC. Amino acid sequence: CASSPGGSYEQYF. The chain combines TRBV28 with TRBJ2-7, with D perhaps matching TRBD1 or TRBD2 (6 bases each). Germline V lookup: CDR1 MDHEN, CDR2 SYDVKM. V was pared by 6 bases and J by 3 bases, with 12 bases between. The CDR3 length is 13 residues.